This record looks at one T cell receptor beta chain sequence and its context. Its target is unknown. This record belongs to a study of T cell responses to AZD1222 COVID-19 vaccine. Broader study findings: Most donors were white British, females outnumbered males, and clonal diversity was possibly underestimated.

Repertoires were generated with immunoSEQ multiplex PCR, while TCRdb's copy carries only in-frame clones and drops some. The profile shows some 140,000 clones, about 88% of them singletons. This CDR3 comprises 13 residues. Germline lookup yields CDR1 KGHSY and CDR2 FQNENV. V was cut by 3 bases and J by 8 bases, with 11 bases left in between. This receptor was obtained from an adult in good health. This specimen consisted of peripheral blood, obtained on day 0 of AZD1222 vaccination. The V gene is TRBV16, the J gene TRBJ2-1; a weak D match, TRBD2 (6 bases). The CDR3 nucleotides are TGTGCCAGCAGCCATGGGGCTAGCGATGAGCAGTTCTTC. Translation: CASSHGASDEQFF.